The source of this T cell receptor (beta chain) is a study of T-cell memory formation after mild COVID-19. About the research overall: Largely, TCR clusters stayed within a single donor.

UMIs and sample barcodes were carried by the TCR alpha and TCR beta cDNA libraries that 5'RACE produced using constant-segment primers. Each CDR3 protein gets one entry after TCRdb re-called the 5' RACE reads with MiXCR. Here the sample spans roughly 170,000 distinct CDR3 sequences, about a fifth being singletons. Study-wide results and caveats: The main location of contracting CD4+ clones was CM and EM, and that of contracting CD8+ clones was EMRA. A second wave expanding day 15 to 37 was CD4+-biased; contracting clones were balanced.

Germline lookup yields CDR1 GTSNPN and CDR2 SVGIG (reference sequence). After removal of 5 bases from V and 3 bases from J, the junction contained 7 bases not matched to a gene. The CDR3 has 14 residues. The table lists this clonotype with a few counts. Antigen unknown. The TCR was taken from an adult woman who had mild COVID-19 (a few samples of this study predate the infection). Cell type and time point are not known. Sequencing input: PBMCs or a T cell subset sorted from them (not recorded which). This chain joins TRBV30 and TRBJ1-1, with 9 positions matching TRBD1. The CDR3 spells CAWEETGGYTEAFF. CDR3 sequence (DNA): TGTGCCTGGGAAGAGACAGGGGGGTACACTGAAGCTTTCTTT.